One sample yielded the 30 T cell receptor beta chains listed below, sequenced in a study of T cell repertoires in cytomegalovirus infection. TCRdb re-derived calls from the reads in MiXCR, one entry per CDR3 protein. The repertoire holds approximately 500,000 distinct CDR3 sequences, with 10% to 12% as singletons. Source material: PBMCs. The receptor set was obtained from a human donor in good health (CMV status not recorded). Some clones in this sample may be carry-over from other donors' samples.

This clonotype was counted a few times. The gene calls are TRBV28 and TRBJ1-2; D may be TRBD1 (5 bases). The CDR3 covers 12 residues. The V gene lost 5 bases and the J gene lost 4 bases, with 8 bases spanning the gap. Germline CDR1 reads MDHEN; CDR2 reads SYDVKM. The CDR3 nucleotides are TGTGCCAGCAGTCCAGGGTTCTATGGCTACACCTTC. Translating gives CASSPGFYGYTF.

This clonotype showed up just a few times. The chain uses TRBV20-1 and TRBJ2-1; possible D gene TRBD2, 7 bases. Between the trimmed V and J ends, which lost 3 bases and 7 bases, there was a span of 13 bases. This CDR3 is built from 13 residues. Germline loops: CDR1 DFQATT, CDR2 SNEGSKA (reference sequence). CDR3 amino acids: CSASWGGDNEQFF. In DNA, the CDR3 is TGCAGTGCTAGTTGGGGGGGCGATAATGAGCAGTTCTTC.

The chain is built from TRBV19 and TRBJ2-7, with D tentatively TRBD1 (5 bases). V lost 6 bases and J 1 base, leaving 13 bases between the germline ends. Looked up from germline, CDR1 is LNHDA and CDR2 is SQIVND (reference sequence). This CDR3 is built from 14 residues. CDR3 residues: CASSPTVFSYEQYF. DNA of the CDR3: TGTGCCAGTAGCCCGACAGTTTTTTCCTACGAGCAGTACTTC.

This clonotype came up a few times. The gene calls are TRBV6-2 or TRBV6-3 and TRBJ2-1; D unclear. This CDR3 is 15 amino acids long. Trimming took off 5 bases at V and 7 bases at J, with 18 bases between the two ends. CDR1 MNHEY and CDR2 SVGEGT come from the germline V gene. The CDR3 reads CASSTRAGDRNEQFF. The DNA of the CDR3 is TGTGCCAGCAGTACACGAGCTGGAGATAGGAATGAGCAGTTCTTC.

In its sample, this clonotype was seen a few times. The chain employs TRBV6-1 and TRBJ2-7; 9 bases are a match to TRBD1. CDR1 and CDR2 from the germline V gene are MNHNS and SASEGT. There are 15 residues in the CDR3. With V trimmed by 3 bases and J by 4 bases, 7 bases remained unmatched. CDR3 sequence: CASSDTGGFWYEQYF. CDR3 coding DNA: TGTGCCAGCAGTGATACAGGGGGCTTTTGGTACGAGCAGTACTTC.

In this sample, this clonotype turned up many times. The chain recombines TRBV6-1 with TRBJ1-2; D might be TRBD1 (6 bases). V gave up 4 bases and J gave up 7 bases, with 19 bases separating them. Germline CDR1 reads MNHNS; CDR2 reads SASEGT. The CDR3 sequence is 15 residues long. The CDR3 here is CASSGALTGTPGYTF. The CDR3 region has the DNA TGTGCCAGCAGTGGGGCTCTAACAGGGACTCCTGGCTACACCTTC.

There are many counts of this clonotype. CDR3 nucleotide sequence: TGTGCCAGCAGGGGCGGGGGCAATGAGCAGTTCTTC. This sequence encodes CASRGGGNEQFF. The chain is built from TRBV7-6 and TRBJ2-1; 7 positions match TRBD2. Germline CDR1 is SGHVS and CDR2 is FNYEAQ. This CDR3 is 12 amino acids long. V dropped 6 bases and J dropped 6; count of bases not matched to a gene: 2.

This clonotype was detected many times. This chain uses TRBV6-2 or TRBV6-3 with TRBJ2-5, with D uncertain. The CDR3 is made up of 18 amino acids. The germline gives CDR1 MNHEY, CDR2 SVGEGT. The V end lost 5 bases, the J end lost 2 bases, and 24 bases lay between the germline ends. The CDR3 DNA sequence: TGTGCCAGCAGTCGACCCAATATTGTACTTAAACTACAAGAGACCCAGTACTTC. This sequence encodes CASSRPNIVLKLQETQYF.

This clonotype was counted many times. The CDR3, as DNA: TGTGCCAGCAGTCAGAGAAATCAGAACACTGAAGCTTTCTTT. It is translated as CASSQRNQNTEAFF. The chain carries TRBV7-9 and TRBJ1-1, with D unresolved. The CDR3 is made up of 14 amino acids. Germline loops: CDR1 SEHNR, CDR2 FQNEAQ (reference sequence). V shed 6 bases and J shed 1 base, with 12 bases lying between them.

This clonotype was counted at least ten times. CDR3 loop: CASSQGQWYGYTF. CDR3 in DNA: TGTGCCAGCAGCCAAGGACAGTGGTATGGCTACACCTTC. The chain recombines TRBV7-9 with TRBJ1-2, with D perhaps matching TRBD1 (6 bases). Germline V gives CDR1 SEHNR, CDR2 FQNEAQ (reference sequence). V lost 5 bases to trimming and J lost 5 bases, with 12 bases between them. The CDR3 extends over 13 amino acids.

This clonotype has ten or more counts. The rearrangement joins TRBV7-2 to TRBJ1-6; TRBD1 matches 8 bases. After removal of 5 bases from V and 8 bases from J, the junction contained 8 bases not matched to a gene. Germline lookup yields CDR1 SGHTA and CDR2 FQGNSA. The CDR3 runs 15 residues. CDR3 sequence: CASSLQGDSDSPLHF. The CDR3 region has the DNA TGTGCCAGCAGCCTACAGGGGGATTCTGATTCACCCCTCCACTTT.

This chain links TRBV2 with TRBJ1-3; unclear D gene. The germline V gene has CDR1 SNHLY and CDR2 FYNNEI. V shed 8 bases and J shed 5 bases, with 19 bases lying between them. The length of the CDR3 is 15 residues. CDR3 sequence reads: CASSTPGKDRNTIYF. The CDR3 DNA is TGTGCCAGCTCCACCCCCGGGAAGGACCGAAACACCATATATTTT.

This clonotype appeared many times. The V and J genes are TRBV5-1 and TRBJ2-2; D gene uncertain. Germline loops: CDR1 SGHRS, CDR2 YFSETQ. V was trimmed by 0 bases and J by 2 bases, leaving 8 bases between them. The CDR3 spans 15 residues. The CDR3, as DNA: TGCGCCAGCAGCTTGGGGGTTGATAACACCGGGGAGCTGTTTTTT. Its translation is CASSLGVDNTGELFF.

This clonotype was picked up a small number of times. The rearrangement joins TRBV6-2 or TRBV6-3 to TRBJ2-3; D might be TRBD1 or TRBD2, each matching 5 bases. The ends were cut back, 8 bases at V and 9 bases at J, with 12 bases in the middle. This CDR3 has 11 residues. In germline, CDR1 is MNHEY, CDR2 SVGEGT. CDR3 protein: CASGAPGTQYF. As DNA, the CDR3 is TGTGCCAGCGGGGCCCCGGGAACGCAGTATTTT.

The J gene is TRBJ2-5, the V gene TRBV11-1; TRBD2 agrees at 7 bases. Trimming took 5 bases from V and 2 from J; bases not matched to a gene: 5. Germline V gives CDR1 SGHAT, CDR2 FQDESV (reference sequence). CDR3 length: 14 amino acids. CDR3 nucleotide sequence: TGTGCCAGCAGCCGCCGGGACTATCAAGAGACCCAGTACTTC. Its protein product is CASSRRDYQETQYF.

The chain recombines TRBV9 with TRBJ2-1; no definite D call. The V gene's germline CDR1 is SGDLS and CDR2 YYNGEE. The CDR3 totals 14 residues. Trimming removed 1 base at V and 5 bases at J, with 10 bases between. DNA for the CDR3: TGTGCCAGCAGCGTAACACCTACGCACAATGAGCAGTTCTTC. Protein product: CASSVTPTHNEQFF.

This chain connects TRBV29-1 to TRBJ1-1; D remains ambiguous. Germline V gene data show CDR1 as SQVTM and CDR2 as ANQGSEA. The CDR3 runs 10 residues. The CDR3 DNA reads TGCGCAGCCCTGAACACTGAAGCTTTCTTT. Encoded protein: CAALNTEAFF. Combining the CDR3 with reference TRBV29-1 and TRBJ1-1 gives the whole variable domain SAVISQKPSRDICQRGTSLTIQCQVDSQVTMMFWYRQQPGQSLTLIATANQGSEATYESGFVIDKFPISRPNLTFSTLTVSNMSPEDSSIYLCAALNTEAFFGQGTRLTVV.

This clonotype was recorded many times. J is TRBJ1-2 and V is TRBV2, with D possibly being TRBD1 (5 bases). Germline V lookup: CDR1 SNHLY, CDR2 FYNNEI. V lost 5 bases and J lost 3, with 13 bases in between. The CDR3 length is 14 residues. In DNA form, the CDR3 reads TGTGCCAGCAGTCCTTCAGGGAATGACTATGGCTACACCTTC. This codes for CASSPSGNDYGYTF. Together with reference TRBV2 and TRBJ1-2, the CDR3 gives the full variable domain: EPEVTQTPSHQVTQMGQEVILRCVPISNHLYFYWYRQILGQKVEFLVSFYNNEISEKSEIFDDQFSVERPDGSNFTLKIRSTKLEDSAMYFCASSPSGNDYGYTFGSGTRLTVV.

This clonotype came up many times. The CDR3 bases are TGTGCCAGCAGCTCTTCGCGGGAAATGAACACTGAAGCTTTCTTT. It codes for CASSSSREMNTEAFF. The genes are TRBV12-3 or TRBV12-4 and TRBJ1-1; D gene unclear. Deletions cut 6 bases from V and 0 bases from J, with 14 bases between. This CDR3 has 15 residues.

Ten or more counts support this clonotype. V is TRBV7-7 and J is TRBJ2-7; TRBD1 agrees at 7 bases. CDR1 and CDR2 from the germline V gene are SSHAT and FNYEAQ (reference sequence). Losses at the gene ends were 5 bases for V and 1 base for J; bases not matched to a gene: 5. This CDR3 region has 14 residues. This CDR3 reads CASSPDRESYEQYF. As DNA, the CDR3 is TGTGCCAGCAGCCCCGACAGGGAATCCTACGAGCAGTACTTC.

The chain links TRBV2 to TRBJ2-5; no clear D gene. The germline V gene has CDR1 SNHLY and CDR2 FYNNEI. The CDR3 covers 18 residues. V lost 0 bases, J lost 2 bases, and 19 bases lay in between. Written as DNA, the CDR3 is TGTGCCAGCAGTGAAGCGGGCAGGTTAACCCCCCAACAAGAGACCCAGTACTTC. It translates to CASSEAGRLTPQQETQYF. Using reference TRBV2 and TRBJ2-5 for the parts outside the CDR3, the full variable domain is EPEVTQTPSHQVTQMGQEVILRCVPISNHLYFYWYRQILGQKVEFLVSFYNNEISEKSEIFDDQFSVERPDGSNFTLKIRSTKLEDSAMYFCASSEAGRLTPQQETQYFGPGTRLLVL.

This clonotype was detected many times. The V and J genes are TRBV12-3 or TRBV12-4 and TRBJ2-3; D unresolved. This CDR3 has 12 amino acids. V was trimmed by 1 base and J by 9 bases, leaving 8 bases between them. CDR3 loop: CASSLGTGTQYF. The CDR3 DNA is TGTGCCAGCAGTTTAGGGACCGGCACGCAGTATTTT.

In its sample, this clonotype was seen a few times. The chain links TRBV19 to TRBJ1-4, with D perhaps TRBD1 (6 bases). The germline CDR1 and CDR2 sequences are LNHDA and SQIVND (reference sequence). CDR3 length: 15 amino acids. V was shortened by 6 bases and J by 3 bases, with 14 bases between the two germline ends. In DNA form, the CDR3 reads TGTGCCAGTAGGCGACAGGAGGGCTCTAATGAAAAACTGTTTTTT. This codes for CASRRQEGSNEKLFF.

This rearrangement joins TRBV18 to TRBJ2-6, with 7 nucleotides matching TRBD1. This CDR3 is 18 amino acids long. The V gene's germline CDR1 is KGHSH and CDR2 LQKENI. Trimming removed 0 bases from V and 4 bases from J; junction bases left unmatched: 9. The CDR3 nucleotides are TGTGCCAGCTCACCACCGAGCAGGGGGAGTACCGGGGCCAACGTCCTGACTTTC. As protein: CASSPPSRGSTGANVLTF.

This clonotype was found many times. The chain uses TRBV27 and TRBJ1-1; D uncertain. Germline V gene data show CDR1 as MNHEY and CDR2 as SMNVEV (reference sequence). Trimming shortened V by 11 bases and J by 5 bases, and 18 bases separated the two germline ends. CDR3 size: 13 residues. The CDR3, as DNA: TGTGCCGCCCGGAAGAGCGAGAGGACTGAAGCTTTCTTT. Translated: CAARKSERTEAFF.

Many counts were recorded for this clonotype. J is TRBJ1-1 and V is TRBV9; the D is unclear. The CDR3 is 15 amino acids. The germline CDR1 and CDR2 sequences are SGDLS and YYNGEE. V was clipped by 0 bases and J by 5 bases, with 14 bases between them. CDR3 nucleotide sequence: TGTGCCAGCAGCGTAGGATCAGGTCTGCGGACTGAAGCTTTCTTT. Protein sequence: CASSVGSGLRTEAFF.

Regarding this clonotype: A single base separates this from a much larger clone, so it may be a read error. The chain joins TRBV6-6 to TRBJ2-6; 9 bases match TRBD1. CDR3 length: 20 amino acids. Germline-derived CDR1 and CDR2 are MNHNY and SVGAGI (reference sequence). The CDR3 spells CAIQVFNPGQGSGGADVLTF. In nucleotides, the CDR3 is TGTGCCATCCAGGTCTTCAATCCGGGACAGGGATCAGGCGGGGCCGACGTCCTGACTTTC.

At least ten counts were recorded for this clonotype. The V gene is TRBV7-8, the J gene TRBJ2-7; 8 nucleotides agree with TRBD1. The V segment lost 0 bases and the J segment 4 bases; nucleotides outside the gene matches: 8. CDR3 length: 16 residues. Germline CDR1 reads SGHVS; CDR2 reads FQNEAQ. The CDR3 spells CASSLAWTGTKYEQYF. The CDR3 nucleotides read TGTGCCAGCAGCTTAGCGTGGACAGGGACGAAGTACGAGCAGTACTTC. The variable domain in full, with the rest retrieved from reference TRBV7-8 and TRBJ2-7, is GAGVSQSPRYKVAKRGQDVALRCDPISGHVSLFWYQQALGQGPEFLTYFQNEAQLDKSGLPSDRFFAERPEGSVSTLKIQRTQQEDSAVYLCASSLAWTGTKYEQYFGPGTRLTVT.

This clonotype was detected many times. The chain links TRBV28 to TRBJ1-3, with D possibly being TRBD1 (6 bases). V was cut by 2 bases and J by 8 bases, with 13 bases left in between. Germline CDR1 reads MDHEN; CDR2 reads SYDVKM. This CDR3 has 14 amino acids. CDR3 residues: CASSLRQGLDTIYF. In nucleotides, the CDR3 is TGTGCCAGCAGTTTACGCCAGGGGTTGGACACCATATATTTT.

This clonotype was found a few times. The gene calls are TRBV28 and TRBJ1-5, with D perhaps TRBD1 (5 bases). This CDR3 is 14 amino acids long. V lost 8 bases and J 6 bases, leaving 17 bases between the germline ends. CDR1 and CDR2 from the germline V gene are MDHEN and SYDVKM. The CDR3 spells CASRDSQAGQPQHF. In DNA, the CDR3 is TGTGCCAGCCGGGACTCCCAGGCAGGTCAGCCCCAGCATTTT. The whole variable domain, filled in from reference TRBV28 and TRBJ1-5, reads DVKVTQSSRYLVKRTGEKVFLECVQDMDHENMFWYRQDPGLGLRLIYFSYDVKMKEKGDIPEGYSVSREKKERFSLILESASTNQTSMYLCASRDSQAGQPQHFGDGTRLSIL.